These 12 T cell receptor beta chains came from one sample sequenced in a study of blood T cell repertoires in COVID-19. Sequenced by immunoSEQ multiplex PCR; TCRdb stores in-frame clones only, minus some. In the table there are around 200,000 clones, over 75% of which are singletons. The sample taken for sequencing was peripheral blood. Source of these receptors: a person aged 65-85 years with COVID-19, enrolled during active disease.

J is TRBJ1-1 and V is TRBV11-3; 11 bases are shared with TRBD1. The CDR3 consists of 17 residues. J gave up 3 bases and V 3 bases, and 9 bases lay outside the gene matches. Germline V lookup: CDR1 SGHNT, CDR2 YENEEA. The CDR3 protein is CASSFGGTGGVHTEAFF. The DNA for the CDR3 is TGTGCCAGCAGCTTTGGAGGGACAGGGGGGGTCCACACTGAAGCTTTCTTT.

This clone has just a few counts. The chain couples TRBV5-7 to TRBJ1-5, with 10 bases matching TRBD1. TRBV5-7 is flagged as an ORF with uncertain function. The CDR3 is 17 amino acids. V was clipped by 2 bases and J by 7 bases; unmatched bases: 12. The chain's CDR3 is CASSFVTGGCFSQPQHF. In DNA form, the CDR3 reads TGTGCCAGCAGCTTTGTGACAGGGGGCTGTTTCAGCCAGCCCCAGCATTTT.

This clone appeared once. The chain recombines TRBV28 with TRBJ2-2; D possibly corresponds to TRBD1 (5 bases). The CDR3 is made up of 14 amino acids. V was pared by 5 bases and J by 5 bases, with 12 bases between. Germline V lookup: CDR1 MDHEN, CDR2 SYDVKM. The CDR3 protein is CASSPRVRTGELFF. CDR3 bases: TGTGCCAGCAGTCCCAGGGTTAGGACCGGGGAGCTGTTTTTT.

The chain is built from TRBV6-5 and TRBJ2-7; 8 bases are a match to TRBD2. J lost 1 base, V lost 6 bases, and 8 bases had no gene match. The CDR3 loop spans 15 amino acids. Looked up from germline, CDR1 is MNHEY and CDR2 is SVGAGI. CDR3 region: CASSPPSGSSYEQYF. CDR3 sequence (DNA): TGTGCCAGCAGCCCCCCGAGCGGGAGTTCCTACGAGCAGTACTTC.

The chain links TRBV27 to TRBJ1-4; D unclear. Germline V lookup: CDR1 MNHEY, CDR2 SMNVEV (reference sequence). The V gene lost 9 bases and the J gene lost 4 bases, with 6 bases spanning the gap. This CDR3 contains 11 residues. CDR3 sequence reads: CASRGNEKLFF. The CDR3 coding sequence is TGTGCCAGTCGGGGTAATGAAAAACTGTTTTTT.

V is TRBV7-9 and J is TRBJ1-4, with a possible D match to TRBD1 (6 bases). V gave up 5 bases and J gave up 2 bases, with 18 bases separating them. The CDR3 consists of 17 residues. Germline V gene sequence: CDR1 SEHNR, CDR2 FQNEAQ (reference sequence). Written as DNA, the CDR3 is TGTGCCAGCAGCCCGGGGGGGGCGTCACAGACTAATGAAAAACTGTTTTTT. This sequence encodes CASSPGGASQTNEKLFF.

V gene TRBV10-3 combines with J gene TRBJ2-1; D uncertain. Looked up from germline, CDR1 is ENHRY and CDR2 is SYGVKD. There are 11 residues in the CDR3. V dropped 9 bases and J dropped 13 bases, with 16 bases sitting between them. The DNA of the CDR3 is TGTGCCATTAGAGGAACAATGAGCCAGTTCTTC. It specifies CAIRGTMSQFF.

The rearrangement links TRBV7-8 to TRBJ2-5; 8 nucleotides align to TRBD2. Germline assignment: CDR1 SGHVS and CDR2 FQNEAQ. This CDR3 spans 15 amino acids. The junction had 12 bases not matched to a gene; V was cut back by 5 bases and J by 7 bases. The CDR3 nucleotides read TGTGCCAGCAGCCCACCTGGCGGGAGGCTGGGGACCCAGTACTTC. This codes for CASSPPGGRLGTQYF.

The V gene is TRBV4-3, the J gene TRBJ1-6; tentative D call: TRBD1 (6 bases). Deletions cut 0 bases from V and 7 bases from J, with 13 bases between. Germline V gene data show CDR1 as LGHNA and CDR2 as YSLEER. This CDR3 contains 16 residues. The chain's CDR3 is CASSQDGRGLNSPLHF. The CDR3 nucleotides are TGCGCCAGCAGCCAAGATGGCAGGGGCCTGAATTCACCCCTCCACTTT.

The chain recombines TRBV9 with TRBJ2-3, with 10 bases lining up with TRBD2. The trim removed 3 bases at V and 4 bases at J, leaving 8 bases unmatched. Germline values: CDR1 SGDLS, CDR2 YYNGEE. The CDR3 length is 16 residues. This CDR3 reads CASSARGTSEPDTQYF. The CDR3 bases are TGTGCCAGCAGCGCGCGGGGGACTAGCGAGCCAGATACGCAGTATTTT.

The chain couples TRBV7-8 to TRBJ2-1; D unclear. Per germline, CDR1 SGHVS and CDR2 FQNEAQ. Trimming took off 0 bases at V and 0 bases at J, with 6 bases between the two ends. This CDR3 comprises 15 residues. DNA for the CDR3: TGTGCCAGCAGCTTAGCACCCTACTCCTACAATGAGCAGTTCTTC. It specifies CASSLAPYSYNEQFF. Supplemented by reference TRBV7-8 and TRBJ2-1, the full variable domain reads GAGVSQSPRYKVAKRGQDVALRCDPISGHVSLFWYQQALGQGPEFLTYFQNEAQLDKSGLPSDRFFAERPEGSVSTLKIQRTQQEDSAVYLCASSLAPYSYNEQFFGPGTRLTVL.

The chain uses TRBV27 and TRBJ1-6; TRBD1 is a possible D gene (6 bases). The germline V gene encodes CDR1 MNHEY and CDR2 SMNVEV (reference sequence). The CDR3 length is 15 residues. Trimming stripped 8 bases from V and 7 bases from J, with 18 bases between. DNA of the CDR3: TGTGCCAGCCGTGGGGTTGGGGGCAACAATTCACCCCTCCACTTT. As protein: CASRGVGGNNSPLHF.